These 2 T cell receptor beta chains came from one sample sequenced in a study of beta chain features in type 1 diabetes. Study results and limitations: Across all four CD4+ subsets, people with type 1 diabetes showed modestly shorter TCRB CDR3s.

The authors reverse transcribed all of the isolated RNA, so sequencing captured expressed TCRB transcripts. Repertoires were generated with immunoSEQ multiplex PCR, while TCRdb's copy carries only in-frame clones and drops some. Of hundreds of thousands of clones listed, over 12% were seen once; the top ten hold just under 0.04%. These receptors have no known antigen. The sample was naive CD4+ T cells from blood. These receptors all come from a man aged 18 to 29 with type 1 diabetes.

The gene calls are TRBV7-2 and TRBJ2-1; 9 bases align to TRBD2. The CDR3 has 18 amino acids. The ends lost 2 bases at V and 0 bases at J; junction bases unmatched: 8. The germline V gene has CDR1 SGHTA and CDR2 FQGNSA. The CDR3 protein is CASSLRLAALSSYNEQFF. The CDR3 DNA reads TGTGCCAGCAGCTTAAGACTAGCGGCTCTGAGCTCCTACAATGAGCAGTTCTTC.

In this sample, this clone turned up a few times. The chain has TRBV5-1 and TRBJ1-4; 7 bases line up with TRBD1. Looked up from germline, CDR1 is SGHRS and CDR2 is YFSETQ. With 0 bases clipped from V and 3 bases from J, the junction kept 2 bases outside the gene matches. The CDR3 is made up of 15 amino acids. The CDR3: CASSLVGTANEKLFF. The CDR3, as DNA: TGCGCCAGCAGCTTGGTCGGGACAGCTAATGAAAAACTGTTTTTT.